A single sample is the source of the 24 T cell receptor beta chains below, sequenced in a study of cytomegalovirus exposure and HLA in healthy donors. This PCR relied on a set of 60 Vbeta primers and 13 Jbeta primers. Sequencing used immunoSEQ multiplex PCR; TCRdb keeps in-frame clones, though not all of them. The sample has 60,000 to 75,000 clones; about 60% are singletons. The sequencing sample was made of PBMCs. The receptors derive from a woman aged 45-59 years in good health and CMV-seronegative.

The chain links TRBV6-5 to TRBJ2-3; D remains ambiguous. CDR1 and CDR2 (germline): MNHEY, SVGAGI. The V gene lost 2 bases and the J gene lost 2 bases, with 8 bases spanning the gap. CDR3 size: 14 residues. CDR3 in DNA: TGTGCCAGCAGTTACGGAGATCCCACAGATACGCAGTATTTT. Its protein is CASSYGDPTDTQYF.

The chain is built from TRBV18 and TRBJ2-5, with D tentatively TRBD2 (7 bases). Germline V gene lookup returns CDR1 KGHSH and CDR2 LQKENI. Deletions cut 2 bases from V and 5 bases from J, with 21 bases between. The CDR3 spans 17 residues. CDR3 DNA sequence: TGTGCCAGCTCACCAACGGGGGGCTCGGGAAGAGCCGAGACCCAGTACTTC. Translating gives CASSPTGGSGRAETQYF.

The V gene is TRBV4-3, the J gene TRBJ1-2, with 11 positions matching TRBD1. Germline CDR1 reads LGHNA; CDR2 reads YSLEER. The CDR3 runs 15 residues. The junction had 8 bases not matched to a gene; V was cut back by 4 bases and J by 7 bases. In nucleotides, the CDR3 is TGCGCCAGCAGCCCCCGGACAGGGGGCCCTTTTGGCTACACCTTC. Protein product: CASSPRTGGPFGYTF.

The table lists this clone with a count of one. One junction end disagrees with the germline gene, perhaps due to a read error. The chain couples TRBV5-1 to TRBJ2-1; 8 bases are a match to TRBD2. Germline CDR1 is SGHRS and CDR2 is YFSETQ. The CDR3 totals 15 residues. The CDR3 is CASSSGGGSHNEQFF. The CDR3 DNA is TGCGCCAGCAGCTCGGGGGGGGGCTCCCACAATGAGCAGTTCTTC.

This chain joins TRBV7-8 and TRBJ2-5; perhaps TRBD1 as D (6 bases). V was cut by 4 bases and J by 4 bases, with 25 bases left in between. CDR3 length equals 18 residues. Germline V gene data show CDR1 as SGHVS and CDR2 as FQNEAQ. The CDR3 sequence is CASSSLLTGFPSTETQYF. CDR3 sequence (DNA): TGTGCCAGCAGCTCCCTCTTAACAGGGTTCCCTTCCACAGAGACCCAGTACTTC.

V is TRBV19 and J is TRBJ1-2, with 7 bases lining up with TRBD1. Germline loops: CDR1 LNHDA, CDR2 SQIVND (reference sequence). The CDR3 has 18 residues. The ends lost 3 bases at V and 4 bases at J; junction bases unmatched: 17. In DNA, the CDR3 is TGTGCCAGTAGTATTTTCGGAGGGGGCGAAGGTAGAGGCTATGGCTACACCTTC. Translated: CASSIFGGGEGRGYGYTF.

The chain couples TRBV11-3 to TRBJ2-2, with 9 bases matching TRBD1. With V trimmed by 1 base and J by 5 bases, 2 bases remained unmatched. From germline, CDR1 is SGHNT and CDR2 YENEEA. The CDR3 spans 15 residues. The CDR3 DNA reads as TGTGCCAGCAGCTTAGGAGGACAGGGGACCGGGGAGCTGTTTTTT. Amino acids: CASSLGGQGTGELFF.

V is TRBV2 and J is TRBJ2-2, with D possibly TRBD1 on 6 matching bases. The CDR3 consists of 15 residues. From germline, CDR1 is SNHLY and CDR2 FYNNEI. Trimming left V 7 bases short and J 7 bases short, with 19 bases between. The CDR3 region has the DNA TGTGCCAGCACCGCAGGGGACGATTATGGCGGGGAGCTGTTTTTT. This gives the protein CASTAGDDYGGELFF.

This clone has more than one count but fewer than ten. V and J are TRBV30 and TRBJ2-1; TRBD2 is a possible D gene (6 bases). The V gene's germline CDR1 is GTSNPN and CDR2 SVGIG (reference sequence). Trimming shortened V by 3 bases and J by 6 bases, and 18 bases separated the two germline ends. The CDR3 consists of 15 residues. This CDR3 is CAWRPPGLGGNEQFF. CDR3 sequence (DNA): TGTGCCTGGAGACCGCCGGGACTCGGGGGCAATGAGCAGTTCTTC.

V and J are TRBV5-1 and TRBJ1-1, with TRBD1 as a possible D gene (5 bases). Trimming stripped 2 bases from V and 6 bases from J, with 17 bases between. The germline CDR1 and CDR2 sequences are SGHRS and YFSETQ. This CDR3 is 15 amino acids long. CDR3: CASSFGQGRGAEAFF. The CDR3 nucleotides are TGCGCCAGCAGCTTCGGGCAGGGAAGAGGAGCTGAAGCTTTCTTT.

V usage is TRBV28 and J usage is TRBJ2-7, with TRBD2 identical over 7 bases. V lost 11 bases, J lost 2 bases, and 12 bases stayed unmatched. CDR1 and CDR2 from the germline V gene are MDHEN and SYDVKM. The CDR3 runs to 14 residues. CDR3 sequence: CAASGGSLPYEQYF. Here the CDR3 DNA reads TGTGCCGCCTCGGGGGGTTCACTCCCCTACGAGCAGTACTTC.

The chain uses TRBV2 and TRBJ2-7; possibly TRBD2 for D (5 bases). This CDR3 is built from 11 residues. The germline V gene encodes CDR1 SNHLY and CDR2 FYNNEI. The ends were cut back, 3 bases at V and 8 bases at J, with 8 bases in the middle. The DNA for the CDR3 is TGTGCCAGCAGTGACGGACTCCAGCAGTACTTC. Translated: CASSDGLQQYF.

Written as DNA, the CDR3 is TGTGCCAGCAGCCAGGGACAGGGGGCCTATGGCTACACCTTC. This encodes CASSQGQGAYGYTF. The chain links TRBV9 to TRBJ1-2; 12 bases are shared with TRBD1. The germline gives CDR1 SGDLS, CDR2 YYNGEE. The ends lost 4 bases at V and 4 bases at J; junction bases unmatched: 2. CDR3 length: 14 amino acids. Looking up the rest from reference TRBV9 and TRBJ1-2 gives the full variable domain: DSGVTQTPKHLITATGQRVTLRCSPRSGDLSVYWYQQSLDQGLQFLIQYYNGEERAKGNILERFSAQQFPDLHSELNLSSLELGDSALYFCASSQGQGAYGYTFGSGTRLTVV.

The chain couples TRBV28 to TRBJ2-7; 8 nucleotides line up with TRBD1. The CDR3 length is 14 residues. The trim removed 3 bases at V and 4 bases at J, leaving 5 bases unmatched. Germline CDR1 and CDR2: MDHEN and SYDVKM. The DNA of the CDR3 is TGTGCCAGCAGTTTTCCGGGACAGGTGTACGAGCAGTACTTC. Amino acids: CASSFPGQVYEQYF.

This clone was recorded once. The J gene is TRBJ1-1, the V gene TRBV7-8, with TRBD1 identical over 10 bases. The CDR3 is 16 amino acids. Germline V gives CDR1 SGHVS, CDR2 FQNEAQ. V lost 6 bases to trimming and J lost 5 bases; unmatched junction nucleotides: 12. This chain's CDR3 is CASSPGQGRVWTEAFF. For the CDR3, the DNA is TGTGCCAGCAGTCCGGGACAGGGGAGGGTATGGACTGAAGCTTTCTTT.

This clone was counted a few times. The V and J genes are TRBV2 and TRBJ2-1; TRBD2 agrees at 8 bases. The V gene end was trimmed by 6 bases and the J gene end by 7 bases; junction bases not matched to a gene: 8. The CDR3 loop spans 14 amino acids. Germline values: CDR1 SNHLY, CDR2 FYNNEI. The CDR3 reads CASRRTSPRNEQFF. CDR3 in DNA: TGTGCCAGCAGACGGACTAGCCCCCGTAATGAGCAGTTCTTC.

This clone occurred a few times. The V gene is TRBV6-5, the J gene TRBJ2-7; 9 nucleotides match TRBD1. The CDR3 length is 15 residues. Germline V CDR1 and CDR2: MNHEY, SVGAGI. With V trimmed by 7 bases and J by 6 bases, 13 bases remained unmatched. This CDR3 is CASTTRGGTGTEQYF. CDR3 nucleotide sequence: TGTGCCAGCACTACAAGGGGCGGGACAGGGACCGAGCAGTACTTC.

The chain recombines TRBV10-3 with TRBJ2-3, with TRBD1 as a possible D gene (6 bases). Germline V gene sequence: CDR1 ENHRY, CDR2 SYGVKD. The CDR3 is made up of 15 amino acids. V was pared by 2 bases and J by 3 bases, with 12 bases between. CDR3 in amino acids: CAISEPLQGTDTQYF. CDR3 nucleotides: TGTGCCATCAGTGAGCCACTTCAGGGGACAGATACGCAGTATTTT.

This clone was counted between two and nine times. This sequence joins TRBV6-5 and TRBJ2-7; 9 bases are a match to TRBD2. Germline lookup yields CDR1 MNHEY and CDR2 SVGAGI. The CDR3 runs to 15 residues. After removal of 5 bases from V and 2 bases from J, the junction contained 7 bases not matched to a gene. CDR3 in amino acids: CASSSLGGRAYEQYF. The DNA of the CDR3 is TGTGCCAGCAGTAGCCTAGGCGGGAGGGCCTACGAGCAGTACTTC.

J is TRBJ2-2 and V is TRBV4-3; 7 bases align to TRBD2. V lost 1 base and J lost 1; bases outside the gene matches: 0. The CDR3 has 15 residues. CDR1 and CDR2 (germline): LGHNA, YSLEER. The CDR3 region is CASSQAGGNTGELFF. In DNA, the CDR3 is TGCGCCAGCAGCCAAGCGGGGGGGAACACCGGGGAGCTGTTTTTT.

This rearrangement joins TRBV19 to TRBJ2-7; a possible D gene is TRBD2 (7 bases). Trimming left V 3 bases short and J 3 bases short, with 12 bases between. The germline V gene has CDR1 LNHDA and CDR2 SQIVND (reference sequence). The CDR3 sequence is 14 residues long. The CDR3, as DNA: TGTGCCAGTAGTATCCTAGCGGACAGCTACGAGCAGTACTTC. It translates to CASSILADSYEQYF.

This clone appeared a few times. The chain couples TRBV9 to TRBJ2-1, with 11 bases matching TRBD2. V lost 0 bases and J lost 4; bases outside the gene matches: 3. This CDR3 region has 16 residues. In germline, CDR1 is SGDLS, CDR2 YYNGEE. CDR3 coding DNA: TGTGCCAGCAGCGTAGGGGGACTAGCGGTATACAATGAGCAGTTCTTC. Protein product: CASSVGGLAVYNEQFF. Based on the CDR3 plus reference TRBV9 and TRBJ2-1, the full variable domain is DSGVTQTPKHLITATGQRVTLRCSPRSGDLSVYWYQQSLDQGLQFLIQYYNGEERAKGNILERFSAQQFPDLHSELNLSSLELGDSALYFCASSVGGLAVYNEQFFGPGTRLTVL.

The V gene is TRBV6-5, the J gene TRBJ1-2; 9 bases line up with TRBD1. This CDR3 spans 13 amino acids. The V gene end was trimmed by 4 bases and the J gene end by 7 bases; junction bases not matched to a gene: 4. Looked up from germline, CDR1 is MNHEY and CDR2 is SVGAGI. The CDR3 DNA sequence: TGTGCCAGCAGTTTCCGGGACAGGGCTGGCTACACCTTC. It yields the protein CASSFRDRAGYTF.

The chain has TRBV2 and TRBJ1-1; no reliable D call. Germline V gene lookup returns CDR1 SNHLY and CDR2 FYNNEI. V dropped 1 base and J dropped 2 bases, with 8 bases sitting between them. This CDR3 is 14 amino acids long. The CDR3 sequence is CASSEGGGNTEAFF. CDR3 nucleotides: TGTGCCAGCAGTGAAGGGGGAGGCAACACTGAAGCTTTCTTT. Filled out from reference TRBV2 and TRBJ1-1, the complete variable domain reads EPEVTQTPSHQVTQMGQEVILRCVPISNHLYFYWYRQILGQKVEFLVSFYNNEISEKSEIFDDQFSVERPDGSNFTLKIRSTKLEDSAMYFCASSEGGGNTEAFFGQGTRLTVV.